Below, 14 T cell receptor beta chains from the same sample are listed, as sequenced in a study of blood T cell repertoires in COVID-19. Using immunoSEQ multiplex PCR, the repertoire was profiled, and TCRdb retains in-frame clones only, with some absent. The sample shows about 280,000 clones, roughly 86% of them seen only once. The sequenced sample consisted of peripheral blood. Receptor source: a man in his forties or fifties with active or convalescent COVID-19.

The J gene is TRBJ1-5, the V gene TRBV24-1; the match to TRBD1 covers 11 bases. V was pared by 3 bases and J by 1 base, with 7 bases of the junction left unmatched. CDR3 length equals 18 residues. CDR1 is KGHDR, CDR2 SFDVKD, per germline. The CDR3 spells CATSDTRDRGKSNQPQHF. The CDR3 nucleotides are TGTGCCACCAGTGATACGCGGGACAGGGGGAAAAGCAATCAGCCCCAGCATTTT.

The chain is built from TRBV11-3 and TRBJ2-7, with D uncertain. Germline V CDR1 and CDR2: SGHNT, YENEEA. V lost 3 bases, J lost 1 base, and 16 bases lay in between. CDR3 length: 16 residues. CDR3 nucleotide sequence: TGTGCCAGCAGCTTGGCAGGCGCTCAACCTTCCTACGAGCAGTACTTC. As protein: CASSLAGAQPSYEQYF.

This clone showed up just a few times. CDR3 sequence reads: CASSLGLSGGYNEQFF. The CDR3 nucleotides read TGTGCCAGCAGTTTAGGACTATCAGGGGGGTACAATGAGCAGTTCTTC. The chain joins TRBV28 to TRBJ2-1; D possibly corresponds to TRBD1 (7 bases). Trimming took off 2 bases at V and 4 bases at J, with 15 bases between the two ends. CDR1 is MDHEN, CDR2 SYDVKM, per germline. The CDR3 length is 16 residues.

V is TRBV4-1 and J is TRBJ1-4; D is perhaps TRBD1 (5 bases). CDR3 size: 16 residues. V shed 2 bases and J shed 2 bases, with 12 bases lying between them. Germline loops: CDR1 MGHRA, CDR2 YSYEKL. The CDR3 protein is CASSQIAGETNEKLFF. CDR3 bases: TGCGCCAGCAGCCAAATCGCGGGGGAGACTAATGAAAAACTGTTTTTT.

The chain has TRBV28 and TRBJ2-7, with D perhaps TRBD2 (6 bases). Germline V gene sequence: CDR1 MDHEN, CDR2 SYDVKM. This CDR3 has 12 amino acids. The ends were cut back, 5 bases at V and 5 bases at J, with 10 bases in the middle. CDR3: CASSGGGNEQYF. The DNA of the CDR3 is TGTGCCAGCAGTGGTGGAGGGAACGAGCAGTACTTC. The full variable domain, with the rest looked up from reference TRBV28 and TRBJ2-7, is DVKVTQSSRYLVKRTGEKVFLECVQDMDHENMFWYRQDPGLGLRLIYFSYDVKMKEKGDIPEGYSVSREKKERFSLILESASTNQTSMYLCASSGGGNEQYFGPGTRLTVT.

The V and J genes are TRBV2 and TRBJ2-3; 12 bases are shared with TRBD2. Germline trimming cut 7 bases from V and 8 bases from J; bases unmatched to any gene: 10. Germline V gives CDR1 SNHLY, CDR2 FYNNEI. The CDR3 spans 15 residues. The CDR3 DNA sequence: TGTGCCAGCACGCTAGCGGGGGGGCAGTGGGGTACGCAGTATTTT. Translation gives CASTLAGGQWGTQYF.

The rearrangement links TRBV6-5 to TRBJ2-7; weak D call: TRBD1 (6 bases). Between the trimmed V and J ends, which lost 6 bases and 7 bases, there was a span of 13 bases. The CDR3 runs to 12 residues. The germline gives CDR1 MNHEY, CDR2 SVGAGI. Written as DNA, the CDR3 is TGTGCCAGCAGCCAGACAGGAAAGGAGCAGTACTTC. It codes for CASSQTGKEQYF.

The rearrangement uses TRBV28 and TRBJ1-5; the D is unclear. V lost 7 bases to trimming and J lost 3 bases, with 13 bases between them. Per germline, CDR1 MDHEN and CDR2 SYDVKM. The CDR3 sequence is 14 residues long. This CDR3 is CASNTNKNNQPQHF. DNA of the CDR3: TGTGCCAGCAATACGAACAAAAACAATCAGCCCCAGCATTTT.

V gene TRBV21-1 combines with J gene TRBJ1-5. TRBV21-1 corresponds to a pseudogene. CDR3 size: 12 residues. The chain's CDR3 is CAIRGSNQPQHF. As DNA, the CDR3 is TGTGCCATCCGGGGTAGCAATCAGCCCCAGCATTTT.

The chain employs TRBV5-5 and TRBJ2-1; D is perhaps TRBD1 (5 bases). The CDR3 is 12 residues long. Per germline, CDR1 SGHKS and CDR2 YYEKEE (reference sequence). V was shortened by 3 bases and J by 14 bases, with 15 bases between the two germline ends. The CDR3 is CASSWTLSWEFF. The DNA of the CDR3 is TGTGCCAGCAGCTGGACACTTTCGTGGGAGTTCTTC.

This chain connects TRBV2 to TRBJ2-7, with a weak D call TRBD1 (5 bases). The CDR3 extends over 15 amino acids. V lost 6 bases, J lost 7 bases, and 22 bases lay in between. Germline loops: CDR1 SNHLY, CDR2 FYNNEI. The CDR3 spells CASSAGAGRTLEQYF. CDR3 nucleotides: TGTGCCAGCAGCGCTGGGGCAGGACGTACGTTGGAGCAGTACTTC. Looking up the rest from reference TRBV2 and TRBJ2-7 gives the full variable domain: EPEVTQTPSHQVTQMGQEVILRCVPISNHLYFYWYRQILGQKVEFLVSFYNNEISEKSEIFDDQFSVERPDGSNFTLKIRSTKLEDSAMYFCASSAGAGRTLEQYFGPGTRLTVT.

This clone has more than one count but fewer than ten. The rearrangement joins TRBV7-2 to TRBJ1-4, with D possibly being TRBD1 (5 bases). Germline loops: CDR1 SGHTA, CDR2 FQGNSA. The CDR3 is 17 amino acids. Trimming took off 3 bases at V and 0 bases at J, with 14 bases between the two ends. The CDR3 DNA reads TGTGCCAGCAGCTTCGCTCTACAGGCTACAACTAATGAAAAACTGTTTTTT. It specifies CASSFALQATTNEKLFF.

This clone has a handful of counts. V and J are TRBV7-2 and TRBJ1-2; D is uncertain. Germline CDR1 reads SGHTA; CDR2 reads FQGNSA. V lost 7 bases, J lost 0 bases, and 9 bases lay in between. The CDR3 consists of 13 residues. CDR3 sequence (DNA): TGTGCCAGCACCCCGGACTCTAACTATGGCTACACCTTC. The encoded protein is CASTPDSNYGYTF.

This clone was picked up a small number of times. The V call is TRBV28, the J call TRBJ1-3; 7 nucleotides line up with TRBD1. The CDR3 sequence is 14 residues long. CDR1 is MDHEN, CDR2 SYDVKM, per germline. Germline trimming cut 6 bases from V and 3 bases from J; bases unmatched to any gene: 5. CDR3 residues: CASSRDSRGNTIYF. CDR3 nucleotides: TGTGCCAGCAGCCGGGACAGCCGTGGAAACACCATATATTTT.